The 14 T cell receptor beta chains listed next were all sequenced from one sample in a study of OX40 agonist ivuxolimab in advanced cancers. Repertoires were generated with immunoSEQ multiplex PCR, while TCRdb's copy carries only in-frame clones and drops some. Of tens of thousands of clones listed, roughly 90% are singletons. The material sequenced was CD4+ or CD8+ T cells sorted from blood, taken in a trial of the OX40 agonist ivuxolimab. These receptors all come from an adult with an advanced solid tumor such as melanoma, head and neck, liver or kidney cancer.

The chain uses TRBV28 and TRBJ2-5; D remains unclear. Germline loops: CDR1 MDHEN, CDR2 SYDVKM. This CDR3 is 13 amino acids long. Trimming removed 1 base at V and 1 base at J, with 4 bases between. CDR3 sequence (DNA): TGTGCCAGCAGTTTATTCCGCCAAGAGACCCAGTACTTC. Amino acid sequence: CASSLFRQETQYF.

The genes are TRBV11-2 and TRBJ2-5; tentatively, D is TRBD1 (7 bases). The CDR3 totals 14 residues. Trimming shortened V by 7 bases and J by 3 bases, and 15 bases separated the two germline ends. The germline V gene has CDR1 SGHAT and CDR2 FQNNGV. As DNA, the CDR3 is TGTGCCAGCATCCTTACAGGGGAGGAAGAGACCCAGTACTTC. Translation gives CASILTGEEETQYF. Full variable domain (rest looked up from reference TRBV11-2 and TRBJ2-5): EAGVAQSPRYKIIEKRQSVAFWCNPISGHATLYWYQQILGQGPKLLIQFQNNGVVDDSQLPKDRFSAERLKGVDSTLKIQPAKLEDSAVYLCASILTGEEETQYFGPGTRLLVL.

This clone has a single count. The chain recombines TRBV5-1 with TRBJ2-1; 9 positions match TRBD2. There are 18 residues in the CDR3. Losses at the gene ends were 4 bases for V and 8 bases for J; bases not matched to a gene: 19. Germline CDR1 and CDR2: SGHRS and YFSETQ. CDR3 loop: CASSPGPGTSYSFDEQFF. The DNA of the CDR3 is TGCGCCAGCAGCCCGGGGCCCGGGACTAGCTATTCTTTCGATGAGCAGTTCTTC.

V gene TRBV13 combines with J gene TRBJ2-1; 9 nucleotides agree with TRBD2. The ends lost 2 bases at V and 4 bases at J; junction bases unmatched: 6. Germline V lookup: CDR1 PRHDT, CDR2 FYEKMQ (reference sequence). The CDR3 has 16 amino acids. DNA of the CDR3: TGTGCCAGCAGCTTAACGGGCGGGAGGGTTTACAATGAGCAGTTCTTC. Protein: CASSLTGGRVYNEQFF.

DNA for the CDR3: TGTGCCAGCAGCTTACAGAATCAGAACCCCGAGTTCTTC. Translated: CASSLQNQNPEFF. The chain links TRBV11-2 to TRBJ2-1; D unclear. The CDR3 runs 13 residues. Per germline, CDR1 SGHAT and CDR2 FQNNGV. V was cut by 2 bases and J by 14 bases, with 16 bases left in between.

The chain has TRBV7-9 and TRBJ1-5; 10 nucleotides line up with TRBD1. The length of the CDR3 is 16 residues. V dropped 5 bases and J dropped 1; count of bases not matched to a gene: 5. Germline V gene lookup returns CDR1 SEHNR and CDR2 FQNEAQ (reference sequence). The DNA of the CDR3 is TGTGCCAGCAGCCGACAGGGGGCGCCGAGCAATCAGCCCCAGCATTTT. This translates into CASSRQGAPSNQPQHF.

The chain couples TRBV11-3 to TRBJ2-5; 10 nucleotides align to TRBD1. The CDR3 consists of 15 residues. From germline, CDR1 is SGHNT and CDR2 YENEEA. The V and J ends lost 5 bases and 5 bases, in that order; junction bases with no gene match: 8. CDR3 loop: CASSPDRGRAETQYF. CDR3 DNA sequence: TGTGCCAGCAGCCCAGACAGGGGGCGCGCGGAGACCCAGTACTTC.

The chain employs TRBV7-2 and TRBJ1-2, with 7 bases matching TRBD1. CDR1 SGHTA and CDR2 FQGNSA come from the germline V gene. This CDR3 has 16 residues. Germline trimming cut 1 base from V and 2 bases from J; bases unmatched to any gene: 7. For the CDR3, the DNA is TGTGCCAGCAGCTTAGAGAATTGGGACAGCAACTATGGCTACACCTTC. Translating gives CASSLENWDSNYGYTF. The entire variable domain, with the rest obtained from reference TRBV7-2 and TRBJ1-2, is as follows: GAGVSQSPSNKVTEKGKDVELRCDPISGHTALYWYRQSLGQGLEFLIYFQGNSAPDKSGLPSDRFSAERTGGSVSTLTIQRTQQEDSAVYLCASSLENWDSNYGYTFGSGTRLTVV.

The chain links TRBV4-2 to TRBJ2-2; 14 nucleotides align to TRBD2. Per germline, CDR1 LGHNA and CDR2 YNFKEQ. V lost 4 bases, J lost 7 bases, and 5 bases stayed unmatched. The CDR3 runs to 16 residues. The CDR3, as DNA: TGTGCCAGCAGCCGGGGACTAGCGGGAGCGGGCGGGGAGCTGTTTTTT. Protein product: CASSRGLAGAGGELFF.

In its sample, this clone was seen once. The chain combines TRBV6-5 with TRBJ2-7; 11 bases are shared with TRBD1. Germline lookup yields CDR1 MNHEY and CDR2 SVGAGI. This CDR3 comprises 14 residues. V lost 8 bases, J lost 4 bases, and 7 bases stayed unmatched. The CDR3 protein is CASGSGQGAYEQYF. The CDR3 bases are TGTGCCAGCGGCTCAGGACAGGGGGCATACGAGCAGTACTTC.

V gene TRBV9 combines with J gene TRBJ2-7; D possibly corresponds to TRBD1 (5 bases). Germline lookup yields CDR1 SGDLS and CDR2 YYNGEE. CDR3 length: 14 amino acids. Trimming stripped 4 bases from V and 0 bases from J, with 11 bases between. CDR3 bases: TGTGCCAGCAGCCCGGGTAGGGGCTCCTACGAGCAGTACTTC. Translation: CASSPGRGSYEQYF.

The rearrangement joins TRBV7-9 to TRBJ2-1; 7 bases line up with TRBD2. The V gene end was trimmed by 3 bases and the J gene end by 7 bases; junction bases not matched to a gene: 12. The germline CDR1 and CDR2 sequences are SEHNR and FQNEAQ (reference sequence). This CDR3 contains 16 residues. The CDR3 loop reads CASSFIGREIRNEQFF. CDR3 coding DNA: TGTGCCAGCAGCTTCATCGGGCGGGAGATTCGGAATGAGCAGTTCTTC.

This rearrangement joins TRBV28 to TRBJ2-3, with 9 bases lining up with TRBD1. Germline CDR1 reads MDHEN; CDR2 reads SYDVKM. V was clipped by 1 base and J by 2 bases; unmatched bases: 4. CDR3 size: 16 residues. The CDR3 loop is CASSLSGTGYTDTQYF. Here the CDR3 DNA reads TGTGCCAGCAGTTTATCTGGGACAGGGTACACAGATACGCAGTATTTT.

The CDR3 DNA sequence: TGTGCCAGCAGCTCCCCCGGGAGAACAGATACGCAGTATTTT. It yields the protein CASSSPGRTDTQYF. This rearrangement joins TRBV7-9 to TRBJ2-3; weak D call: TRBD2 (6 bases). This CDR3 has 14 residues. Germline CDR1 SEHNR, CDR2 FQNEAQ (reference sequence). V shed 4 bases and J shed 3 bases, with 11 bases lying between them.